The rows below give T cell receptor beta chains drawn from one sample of a study of blood T cell repertoires in COVID-19. Some clones are missing from TCRdb's copy, which holds only in-frame ones; the method was immunoSEQ multiplex PCR. The table includes about 11,000 clones, around four fifths detected once. The specimen was peripheral blood. These receptors all stem from a man between 50 and 59 years old with active COVID-19. The CDR3 runs from the conserved cysteine through the conserved F or W. D genes are given only for firm matches. Size is stated for part of the rows, as once, few or many counts, or as a class when the clone is expanded.

D	V	J	size	CDR3	DNA
TRBD1	TRBV24-1	TRBJ2-2	-	CATSDGDRGGPGELFF	TGTGCCACCAGTGATGGGGACAGGGGAGGACCCGGGGAGCTGTTTTTT
-	TRBV11-3	TRBJ2-2	-	CASSFRGNTGELFF	TGTGCCAGCAGCTTCAGGGGAAATACCGGGGAGCTGTTTTTT
TRBD2	TRBV11-2	TRBJ2-7	-	CASSSFPGLVRNEQYF	TGTGCCAGCAGCTCTTTTCCGGGACTAGTGAGGAACGAGCAGTACTTC
-	TRBV28	TRBJ2-7	-	CASSPRGRGAYEQYF	TGTGCCAGCAGTCCCCGGGGCAGGGGGGCCTACGAGCAGTACTTC
TRBD2	TRBV27	TRBJ2-1	-	CASSSPGTSAYNEQFF	TGTGCCAGCAGTTCCCCCGGGACTAGCGCTTACAATGAGCAGTTCTTC
TRBD2	TRBV7-9	TRBJ2-7	-	CASSLGLAGIYEQYF	TGTGCCAGCAGCTTGGGACTAGCGGGAATCTACGAGCAGTACTTC
TRBD2	TRBV5-4	TRBJ2-2	once	CASSLVLAGGTGELFF	TGTGCCAGCAGCTTGGTACTAGCGGGGGGCACCGGGGAGCTGTTTTTT
-	TRBV28	TRBJ1-2	-	CASRGVYGYTF	TGTGCCAGCAGGGGAGTCTATGGCTACACCTTC
TRBD2	TRBV12-5	TRBJ2-5	-	CASGTGLAEETQYF	TGTGCTAGTGGCACGGGACTAGCGGAAGAGACCCAGTACTTC
-	TRBV7-3	TRBJ1-4	-	CASSPGAATNEKLFF	TGTGCCAGCAGCCCGGGTGCGGCAACTAATGAAAAACTGTTTTTT
TRBD2	TRBV10-3	TRBJ2-1	few	CAIRETSGMYNEQFF	TGTGCCATCAGGGAAACTAGCGGGATGTACAATGAGCAGTTCTTC
-	TRBV10-1	TRBJ1-6	few	CASFTVGAYSPLHF	TGCGCCAGCTTCACAGTGGGAGCTTATTCACCCCTCCACTTT
TRBD1	TRBV28	TRBJ2-7	-	CAIKQGPGYEQYF	TGTGCCATTAAACAGGGGCCAGGATACGAGCAGTACTTC
-	TRBV12-1	TRBJ2-7	-	CASSSDGGGRQSYEQYF	TGTGCCAGCAGCTCTGACGGGGGCGGGAGACAGAGCTACGAGCAGTACTTC
TRBD2	TRBV10-3	TRBJ2-3	once	CAISSPGLAETDTQYF	TGTGCCATCAGTTCTCCGGGACTAGCGGAAACAGATACGCAGTATTTT
-	TRBV27	TRBJ1-1	-	CASSMRAGINTEAFF	TGTGCCAGCAGTATGCGGGCCGGAATAAACACTGAAGCTTTCTTT
TRBD2	TRBV11-2	TRBJ2-3	-	CASSPYSGRRTDTQYF	TGTGCCAGCAGCCCGTATAGCGGGAGGCGCACAGATACGCAGTATTTT
TRBD1	TRBV6-5	TRBJ1-1	once	CASGAGTGFTEAFF	TGTGCCAGCGGAGCCGGGACAGGGTTCACTGAAGCTTTCTTT
TRBD1	TRBV13	TRBJ1-1	-	CASSAEGQAMNTEAFF	TGTGCCAGCAGCGCTGAGGGACAGGCCATGAACACTGAAGCTTTCTTT
TRBD2	TRBV27	TRBJ2-7	-	CASSYSGRTLEQYF	TGTGCCAGCAGCTATAGCGGGAGAACCCTCGAGCAGTACTTC
TRBD2	TRBV3-1/TRBV3-2	TRBJ2-5	-	CASSYTGRQETQYF	TGTGCCAGCAGCTACACCGGGAGGCAAGAGACCCAGTACTTC
TRBD1	TRBV7-3	TRBJ2-2	-	CASSLNSGGLGELFF	TGTGCCAGCAGCTTAAATTCAGGGGGCCTTGGGGAGCTGTTTTTT
-	TRBV18	TRBJ1-5	medium-sized	CASSLNPGQPQHF	TGTGCCAGCTCACTCAATCCGGGGCAGCCCCAGCATTTT
-	TRBV27	TRBJ2-2	-	CASTLAMNTGELFF	TGTGCCAGCACACTAGCTATGAACACCGGGGAGCTGTTTTTT
-	TRBV27	TRBJ2-1	-	CASSLALGVEQFF	TGTGCCAGCAGTTTGGCCTTAGGGGTTGAGCAGTTCTTC
TRBD2	TRBV6-1	TRBJ2-7	-	CASSEAAPEWEGRYEQYF	TGTGCCAGCAGTGAAGCGGCCCCAGAGTGGGAGGGCCGATACGAGCAGTACTTC
-	TRBV27	TRBJ2-1	-	CASSVMGLGDEQFF	TGTGCCAGCAGCGTCATGGGGCTAGGGGATGAGCAGTTCTTC
TRBD1	TRBV27	TRBJ1-6	-	CASTTGEANSPLHF	TGTGCCAGCACAACAGGGGAAGCTAATTCACCCCTCCACTTT
TRBD1	TRBV4-1	TRBJ2-3	-	CASSQGRGGEIDTQYF	TGCGCCAGCAGCCAAGGTCGAGGGGGCGAAATAGATACGCAGTATTTT
-	TRBV7-9	TRBJ2-1	-	CASSLLSGEQFF	TGTGCCAGCAGCTTATTATCGGGTGAGCAGTTCTTC
-	TRBV10-3	TRBJ2-7	-	CAISEMSVESYEQYF	TGTGCCATCAGTGAGATGAGCGTAGAATCCTACGAGCAGTACTTC
TRBD2	TRBV24-1	TRBJ2-7	-	CATTDVREGYEQYF	TGTGCCACCACCGATGTTAGGGAGGGCTACGAGCAGTACTTC
TRBD1	TRBV11-3	TRBJ2-7	-	CASSLDHRGEQYF	TGTGCCAGCAGCTTAGACCACAGGGGCGAGCAGTACTTC
TRBD2	TRBV15	TRBJ2-2	-	CATSRDSSSGNTGELFF	TGTGCCACCAGCAGAGACTCCTCCAGCGGGAATACCGGGGAGCTGTTTTTT
-	TRBV6-6	TRBJ1-6	few	CASSDQGFSPLHF	TGTGCCAGCAGTGACCAGGGGTTTTCACCCCTCCACTTT
TRBD2	TRBV7-9	TRBJ2-1	-	CASSLIIRLAGGPHNEQFF	TGTGCCAGCAGCTTAATCATCCGACTAGCGGGAGGGCCACACAATGAGCAGTTCTTC